What follows are 32 T cell receptor beta chains derived from one specimen sequenced in a study of blood T cell repertoires in COVID-19. Libraries were prepared by immunoSEQ multiplex PCR; TCRdb keeps only in-frame clonotypes and omits some of them. The repertoire holds about 160,000 clones, with 70% to 80% as singletons. Material for sequencing was peripheral blood. The receptors come from a man aged 55 to 69 with acute or convalescent COVID-19.

The chain couples TRBV3-1 (or the pseudogene TRBV3-2) to TRBJ1-5, with 7 nucleotides matching TRBD1. The germline CDR1 and CDR2 sequences are LGHDT and YNNKEL (reference sequence). CDR3 length: 15 residues. After removal of 2 bases from V and 9 bases from J, the junction contained 10 bases not matched to a gene. DNA for the CDR3: TGTGCCAGCAGCCAAACCGGGACAGCAAACGGGCCCCAGCATTTT. Translation: CASSQTGTANGPQHF.

The V gene is TRBV6-2 or TRBV6-3, the J gene TRBJ2-1; D perhaps matches TRBD2 (6 bases). The ends were cut back, 2 bases at V and 5 bases at J, with 10 bases in the middle. CDR1 and CDR2 from the germline V gene are MNHEY and SVGEGT. This CDR3 is 14 amino acids long. CDR3 sequence (DNA): TGTGCCAGCAGTTACGGGACTGCAAACAATGAGCAGTTCTTC. Amino acids: CASSYGTANNEQFF.

The CDR3 loop reads CSVLAGQGAGEQYF. The CDR3 DNA reads TGCAGCGTTTTAGCCGGACAGGGGGCGGGAGAGCAGTACTTC. This sequence joins TRBV29-1 and TRBJ2-7; 11 positions match TRBD1. The CDR3 is 14 amino acids. The trim removed 5 bases at V and 7 bases at J, leaving 10 bases unmatched. Germline loops: CDR1 SQVTM, CDR2 ANQGSEA.

This chain uses TRBV5-1 with TRBJ1-1; unclear D gene. V was cut by 0 bases and J by 1 base, with 7 bases left in between. The CDR3 runs to 14 residues. Germline CDR1 is SGHRS and CDR2 is YFSETQ. This CDR3 is CASSLGQANTEAFF. The DNA for the CDR3 is TGCGCCAGCAGCTTGGGACAAGCGAACACTGAAGCTTTCTTT.

The rearrangement links TRBV11-2 to TRBJ2-7, with D perhaps TRBD2 (6 bases). The CDR3 covers 12 residues. Germline V gives CDR1 SGHAT, CDR2 FQNNGV. Trimming took off 5 bases at V and 7 bases at J, with 12 bases between the two ends. The CDR3 reads CASSQLGGEQYF. In DNA, the CDR3 is TGTGCCAGCAGCCAGCTCGGAGGGGAGCAGTACTTC.

The rearrangement links TRBV7-2 to TRBJ2-2; 11 bases are shared with TRBD2. From germline, CDR1 is SGHTA and CDR2 FQGNSA. V gave up 5 bases and J gave up 7 bases; unmatched junction bases: 9. The CDR3 spans 16 residues. The CDR3 reads CASSPTSGDLYGELFF. The DNA for the CDR3 is TGTGCCAGCAGCCCGACTAGCGGGGATTTGTACGGGGAGCTGTTTTTT.

This clone was counted once. V is TRBV6-5 and J is TRBJ2-7; 8 nucleotides match TRBD2. Germline V gene lookup returns CDR1 MNHEY and CDR2 SVGAGI. The junction had 6 bases not matched to a gene; V was cut back by 0 bases and J by 5 bases. The CDR3 is 15 residues long. The CDR3 DNA follows: TGTGCCAGCAGTTACTCGGGCGGGGGGATTGACGAGCAGTACTTC. This translates into CASSYSGGGIDEQYF.

The rearrangement links TRBV5-1 to TRBJ2-2; D is unclear. Germline CDR1 reads SGHRS; CDR2 reads YFSETQ. The CDR3 runs to 14 residues. Trimming took off 0 bases at V and 6 bases at J, with 9 bases between the two ends. The CDR3 loop is CASSLGRSPGELFF. In DNA, the CDR3 is TGCGCCAGCAGCTTGGGAAGGAGCCCCGGGGAGCTGTTTTTT. Together with reference TRBV5-1 and TRBJ2-2, the CDR3 gives the full variable domain: KAGVTQTPRYLIKTRGQQVTLSCSPISGHRSVSWYQQTPGQGLQFLFEYFSETQRNKGNFPGRFSGRQFSNSRSEMNVSTLELGDSALYLCASSLGRSPGELFFGEGSRLTVL.

The V and J genes are TRBV7-8 and TRBJ2-7, with 12 bases lining up with TRBD1. The CDR3 runs to 15 residues. Germline CDR1 is SGHVS and CDR2 is FQNEAQ. J lost 5 bases, V lost 5 bases, and 7 bases had no gene match. This CDR3 is CASSPGQGATNEQYF. CDR3 DNA sequence: TGTGCCAGCAGCCCGGGACAGGGGGCGACCAACGAGCAGTACTTC.

V gene TRBV19 combines with J gene TRBJ1-2; TRBD1 matches 8 bases. The CDR3 has 14 amino acids. V was pared by 4 bases and J by 6 bases, with 7 bases of the junction left unmatched. Germline V gene sequence: CDR1 LNHDA, CDR2 SQIVND (reference sequence). CDR3 amino acids: CASSTGGSMDGYTF. CDR3 sequence (DNA): TGTGCCAGTAGTACAGGGGGCTCTATGGATGGCTACACCTTC.

This clone was seen just once. The chain links TRBV19 to TRBJ1-2, with 8 positions matching TRBD1. Germline V gene lookup returns CDR1 LNHDA and CDR2 SQIVND (reference sequence). V shed 7 bases and J 0 bases; nucleotides not matched to a gene: 7. This CDR3 is 15 amino acids long. The CDR3, as DNA: TGTGCCAGTACCGGACAGGGCCTAACTAACTATGGCTACACCTTC. As protein: CASTGQGLTNYGYTF.

This sequence joins TRBV7-3 and TRBJ2-1; D is uncertain. From germline, CDR1 is SGHTA and CDR2 FQGTGA. The length of the CDR3 is 14 residues. V was shortened by 5 bases and J by 4 bases, with 12 bases between the two germline ends. CDR3: CASSPDNLYNEQFF. The CDR3 nucleotides read TGTGCCAGCAGCCCCGACAATCTATACAATGAGCAGTTCTTC.

This CDR3 is CANPTATNRGSEQFF. Here the CDR3 DNA reads TGTGCCAACCCGACCGCAACTAACAGGGGAAGTGAGCAGTTCTTC. The chain combines TRBV19 with TRBJ2-1; 7 bases align to TRBD1. CDR1 and CDR2 (germline): LNHDA, SQIVND (reference sequence). V gave up 10 bases and J gave up 9 bases; unmatched junction bases: 18. The CDR3 covers 15 residues.

This clone appeared a single time. For the CDR3, the DNA is TGTGCCAGCAGTTTTGAAGGAGCTTCACCCCTCCACTTT. This gives the protein CASSFEGASPLHF. The chain employs TRBV12-3 or TRBV12-4 and TRBJ1-6; D is unresolved. This CDR3 spans 13 amino acids. With 3 bases removed from V and 9 bases from J, the gap between germline ends came to 9 bases.

The chain couples TRBV6-1 to TRBJ1-2; D is perhaps TRBD1 (5 bases). This CDR3 contains 16 residues. Germline CDR1 reads MNHNS; CDR2 reads SASEGT. Trimming removed 4 bases from V and 4 bases from J, with 19 bases in between. The DNA for the CDR3 is TGTGCCAGCAGTGTAACCTACTATGGACACGCCTATGGCTACACCTTC. Residues: CASSVTYYGHAYGYTF.

The chain combines TRBV5-6 with TRBJ1-4, with D tentatively TRBD1 (5 bases). The CDR3 is 17 amino acids. Germline V gene data show CDR1 as SGHDT and CDR2 as YYEEEE. Trimming stripped 1 base from V and 8 bases from J, with 21 bases between. CDR3 loop: CASSLPSAGGGWEKLFF. CDR3 in DNA: TGTGCCAGCAGCTTGCCGTCCGCCGGGGGAGGTTGGGAAAAACTGTTTTTT.

Only a few counts were recorded for this clone. The chain joins TRBV7-9 to TRBJ1-1; 9 bases are shared with TRBD1. The CDR3 runs 16 residues. In germline, CDR1 is SEHNR, CDR2 FQNEAQ (reference sequence). The junction had 11 bases not matched to a gene; V was cut back by 4 bases and J by 5 bases. CDR3 nucleotides: TGTGCCAGCAGCTGGGGACAGGGCCCTACGGGTACTGAAGCTTTCTTT. Its translation is CASSWGQGPTGTEAFF.

This chain connects TRBV19 to TRBJ2-4; 8 bases fit TRBD1. The CDR3 is 18 residues long. The V and J ends lost 1 base and 2 bases, in that order; junction bases with no gene match: 10. In germline, CDR1 is LNHDA, CDR2 SQIVND (reference sequence). The CDR3 sequence is CASSIVPGGHGSKNIQYF. Written as DNA, the CDR3 is TGTGCCAGTAGTATAGTGCCAGGGGGCCATGGTTCCAAAAACATTCAGTACTTC.

This clone was seen a few times. The gene calls are TRBV6-5 and TRBJ1-2; D call uncertain. This CDR3 has 14 residues. Germline V gene lookup returns CDR1 MNHEY and CDR2 SVGAGI. The ends were cut back, 6 bases at V and 2 bases at J, with 13 bases in the middle. CDR3 bases: TGTGCCAGCAGGTACCAAACGGGGAACTATGGCTACACCTTC. Residues: CASRYQTGNYGYTF.

The rearrangement links TRBV5-1 to TRBJ1-3; a possible D gene is TRBD1 (6 bases). The V gene lost 0 bases and the J gene lost 2 bases, with 12 bases spanning the gap. The CDR3 has 16 residues. Germline V CDR1 and CDR2: SGHRS, YFSETQ. This CDR3 is CASSLVGGRAGNTIYF. The CDR3 DNA reads as TGCGCCAGCAGCTTGGTTGGGGGCAGAGCTGGAAACACCATATATTTT.

The chain recombines TRBV5-1 with TRBJ1-6, with TRBD1 identical over 11 bases. The germline V gene has CDR1 SGHRS and CDR2 YFSETQ. V lost 4 bases to trimming and J lost 8 bases; unmatched junction nucleotides: 5. The CDR3 has 15 amino acids. The CDR3 nucleotides are TGCGCCAGCAGCGGGACAGGGGGTTTCTATTCACCCCTCCACTTT. This codes for CASSGTGGFYSPLHF.

This clone was seen more than once but under ten times. This chain links TRBV6-2 or TRBV6-3 with TRBJ2-1, with 9 bases matching TRBD1. Germline V gene data show CDR1 as MNHEY and CDR2 as SVGEGT. This CDR3 comprises 15 residues. V lost 4 bases, J lost 3 bases, and 4 bases stayed unmatched. The CDR3 DNA is TGTGCCAGCAGTTTAGGACAGGGGTTCTACAATGAGCAGTTCTTC. Amino acids: CASSLGQGFYNEQFF.

This chain links TRBV27 with TRBJ1-1; no reliable D call. The CDR3 covers 14 residues. V was trimmed by 3 bases and J by 2 bases, leaving 10 bases between them. Germline CDR1 and CDR2: MNHEY and SMNVEV (reference sequence). The CDR3 loop is CASSFGKSNTEAFF. The DNA for the CDR3 is TGTGCCAGCAGTTTCGGGAAATCCAACACTGAAGCTTTCTTT.

This clone has more than one count but fewer than ten. The J gene is TRBJ2-3, the V gene TRBV30, with a weak D call TRBD1 (5 bases). In germline, CDR1 is GTSNPN, CDR2 SVGIG (reference sequence). The CDR3 contains 14 residues. V dropped 1 base and J dropped 1 base, with 9 bases sitting between them. The CDR3 bases are TGTGCCTGGAGTGCATCGACAGGCACAGATACGCAGTATTTT. Its protein product is CAWSASTGTDTQYF.

This clone occurred a few times. The V call is TRBV4-3, the J call TRBJ2-5; the match to TRBD1 covers 12 bases. Germline loops: CDR1 LGHNA, CDR2 YSLEER. This CDR3 has 18 amino acids. V lost 5 bases and J lost 2; bases outside the gene matches: 12. CDR3 bases: TGCGCCAGCAGCGCGGGACAGGGGGCCTACTACGATCAAGAGACCCAGTACTTC. Translating gives CASSAGQGAYYDQETQYF.

The V call is TRBV2, the J call TRBJ1-2, with TRBD1 as a possible D gene (6 bases). Trimming pared 6 bases from V and 4 bases from J, leaving 15 bases between. Germline-derived CDR1 and CDR2 are SNHLY and FYNNEI. The CDR3 has 14 amino acids. In nucleotides, the CDR3 is TGTGCCAGCAGGCCTTCACAGGGCACCTATGGCTACACCTTC. It yields the protein CASRPSQGTYGYTF.

J is TRBJ1-1 and V is TRBV30; possible D gene TRBD1, 5 bases. Trimming took off 7 bases at V and 6 bases at J, with 18 bases between the two ends. The CDR3 loop spans 13 amino acids. The V gene's germline CDR1 is GTSNPN and CDR2 SVGIG (reference sequence). CDR3 sequence reads: CALTPGHFSEAFF. CDR3 DNA sequence: TGTGCCTTGACCCCAGGACATTTCTCTGAAGCTTTCTTT.

V gene TRBV7-8 combines with J gene TRBJ1-1; no clear D gene. CDR1 and CDR2 (germline): SGHVS, FQNEAQ. This CDR3 is 16 amino acids long. Trimming took off 3 bases at V and 0 bases at J, with 14 bases between the two ends. The CDR3 sequence: CASSFLRISLNTEAFF. CDR3 coding DNA: TGTGCCAGCAGCTTTCTCAGGATCTCCCTGAACACTGAAGCTTTCTTT.

The chain combines TRBV12-5 with TRBJ2-7, with a possible D match to TRBD1 (5 bases). Trimming removed 0 bases at V and 0 bases at J, with 12 bases between. CDR1 is LGHNT, CDR2 FRNRAP, per germline. The CDR3 has 16 amino acids. Written as DNA, the CDR3 is TGTGCTAGTGGTTTGGTATTGACAGCCTCCTCCTACGAGCAGTACTTC. This codes for CASGLVLTASSYEQYF.

By sample fraction, this clone is hyperexpanded. This chain links TRBV7-8 with TRBJ2-1; 13 bases match TRBD2. V lost 3 bases to trimming and J lost 0 bases; unmatched junction nucleotides: 8. The CDR3 is 19 residues long. The germline V gene encodes CDR1 SGHVS and CDR2 FQNEAQ. CDR3 loop: CASSFQTSGGPSSYNEQFF. The CDR3 region has the DNA TGTGCCAGCAGCTTTCAGACTAGCGGGGGGCCGAGCTCCTACAATGAGCAGTTCTTC.

The chain uses TRBV19 and TRBJ1-5, with TRBD1 matching over 9 bases. The germline gives CDR1 LNHDA, CDR2 SQIVND (reference sequence). Germline trimming cut 5 bases from V and 4 bases from J; bases unmatched to any gene: 3. The CDR3 totals 14 residues. The CDR3 nucleotides are TGTGCCAGTAGTGTCGGACAGGGGAATCAGCCCCAGCATTTT. This gives the protein CASSVGQGNQPQHF.

V and J are TRBV19 and TRBJ1-5; possible D gene TRBD1, 6 bases. The V and J ends lost 5 bases and 0 bases respectively, with 14 bases between them. Looked up from germline, CDR1 is LNHDA and CDR2 is SQIVND (reference sequence). The CDR3 loop spans 16 amino acids. The CDR3 spells CASSPWTVDSNQPQHF. The CDR3, as DNA: TGTGCCAGTAGTCCCTGGACAGTTGATAGCAATCAGCCCCAGCATTTT.